The 15 T cell receptor beta chains below were found in one sample sequenced in a study of blood T cell repertoires in COVID-19. The table came from immunoSEQ multiplex PCR; TCRdb's copy has only in-frame clones and leaves some out. The sample yields around 200,000 clones, over 80% seen once. Sequencing was done on a sample of peripheral blood. The receptors originated from a woman aged 40-49 years with COVID-19, enrolled during active disease.

The V gene is TRBV19, the J gene TRBJ1-5; the D is unclear. Trimming removed 5 bases at V and 6 bases at J, with 17 bases between. CDR1 and CDR2 (germline): LNHDA, SQIVND (reference sequence). The CDR3 has 15 residues. DNA of the CDR3: TGTGCCAGTAGTTTGACGGCGGTAGGAGGTCAGCCCCAGCATTTT. Protein product: CASSLTAVGGQPQHF.

The chain employs TRBV4-1 and TRBJ1-2, with 10 bases fitting TRBD1. The CDR3 has 15 amino acids. V shed 2 bases and J 4 bases; nucleotides not matched to a gene: 4. Germline CDR1 MGHRA, CDR2 YSYEKL. The CDR3 here is CASSQTTGGGYGYTF. Written as DNA, the CDR3 is TGCGCCAGCAGCCAAACGACAGGGGGCGGCTATGGCTACACCTTC.

This chain links TRBV5-4 with TRBJ1-1; maybe TRBD1 (6 bases). CDR3 length equals 16 residues. Trimming cost V 3 bases and J 1 base, with 16 bases left between them. Germline V gene sequence: CDR1 SGHNT, CDR2 YYREEE (reference sequence). CDR3: CASSYRQVAGNTEAFF. The CDR3 DNA reads as TGTGCCAGCAGCTATCGACAGGTGGCAGGGAACACTGAAGCTTTCTTT.

CDR3 nucleotides: TGTGCCAGCAGCCCGGACAGGGGAAGTTTTGGCTACACCTTC. Amino acid sequence: CASSPDRGSFGYTF. V usage is TRBV2 and J usage is TRBJ1-2, with TRBD1 matching 9 bases. The V segment lost 6 bases and the J segment 7 bases; nucleotides outside the gene matches: 9. In germline, CDR1 is SNHLY, CDR2 FYNNEI. This CDR3 has 14 amino acids. Full variable domain (rest looked up from reference TRBV2 and TRBJ1-2): EPEVTQTPSHQVTQMGQEVILRCVPISNHLYFYWYRQILGQKVEFLVSFYNNEISEKSEIFDDQFSVERPDGSNFTLKIRSTKLEDSAMYFCASSPDRGSFGYTFGSGTRLTVV.

The genes are TRBV7-2 and TRBJ1-1, with a tentative D call TRBD1 (5 bases). Germline CDR1 SGHTA, CDR2 FQGNSA. V was trimmed by 5 bases and J by 1 base, leaving 8 bases between them. The CDR3 runs 13 residues. The CDR3 is CASSRTSNTEAFF. DNA for the CDR3: TGTGCCAGCAGCCGGACATCGAACACTGAAGCTTTCTTT.

CDR3 nucleotides: TGTGCTAGTGGTTTGGGCGGGAACGGGGAGCTGTTTTTT. Its translation is CASGLGGNGELFF. The chain carries TRBV12-5 and TRBJ2-2; maybe TRBD2 (6 bases). V gave up 1 base and J gave up 7 bases, with 7 bases separating them. Germline-derived CDR1 and CDR2 are LGHNT and FRNRAP. The CDR3 totals 13 residues. Full variable domain (missing parts from reference TRBV12-5 and TRBJ2-2): DARVTQTPRHKVTEMGQEVTMRCQPILGHNTVFWYRQTMMQGLELLAYFRNRAPLDDSGMPKDRFSAEMPDATLATLKIQPSEPRDSAVYFCASGLGGNGELFFGEGSRLTVL.

This chain uses TRBV20-1 with TRBJ1-1; D is undetermined. In germline, CDR1 is DFQATT, CDR2 SNEGSKA (reference sequence). The CDR3 covers 11 residues. The DNA for the CDR3 is TGCAGCTGTTTTTCGGGGAGTGAAGCTTTCTTT. It yields the protein CSCFSGSEAFF.

This clone was seen a few times. The chain joins TRBV28 to TRBJ1-4; D not certain. The CDR3 extends over 13 amino acids. The germline gives CDR1 MDHEN, CDR2 SYDVKM. Trimming shortened V by 2 bases and J by 4 bases, and 5 bases separated the two germline ends. CDR3 residues: CASSLAGNEKLFF. The CDR3 DNA reads TGTGCCAGCAGTTTAGCGGGTAATGAAAAACTGTTTTTT.

The rearrangement uses TRBV7-6 and TRBJ2-1; 7 bases line up with TRBD2. Per germline, CDR1 SGHVS and CDR2 FNYEAQ. J gave up 4 bases and V 5 bases, and 11 bases lay outside the gene matches. CDR3 size: 16 residues. The CDR3 loop reads CASSPTRAGDYNEQFF. The CDR3 nucleotides are TGTGCCAGCAGCCCCACGCGGGCGGGAGATTACAATGAGCAGTTCTTC.

The genes are TRBV27 and TRBJ1-3; D is possibly TRBD1 (5 bases). The CDR3 covers 16 residues. Trimming stripped 6 bases from V and 4 bases from J, with 19 bases between. Germline CDR1 MNHEY, CDR2 SMNVEV (reference sequence). CDR3 sequence: CASRPQGLVSGNTIYF. CDR3 nucleotides: TGTGCCAGCAGACCCCAGGGTCTAGTGTCCGGAAACACCATATATTTT.

The V and J genes are TRBV2 and TRBJ2-2; 9 nucleotides line up with TRBD2. Germline V CDR1 and CDR2: SNHLY, FYNNEI. The CDR3 spans 19 residues. Losses at the gene ends were 0 bases for V and 2 bases for J; bases not matched to a gene: 10. CDR3 region: CASSEAPTEAGGNTGELFF. CDR3 coding DNA: TGTGCCAGCAGTGAAGCGCCAACAGAAGCGGGGGGTAACACCGGGGAGCTGTTTTTT.

The gene calls are TRBV27 and TRBJ1-2; 7 bases map to TRBD1. The CDR3 length is 16 residues. J was trimmed by 3 bases and V by 7 bases; bases with no gene match: 14. Germline V gene sequence: CDR1 MNHEY, CDR2 SMNVEV (reference sequence). The CDR3 region is CASTPRRQGDDYGYTF. DNA for the CDR3: TGTGCCAGCACCCCCCGCCGACAGGGTGATGACTATGGCTACACCTTC.

The chain is built from TRBV7-9 and TRBJ1-1; tentative D call: TRBD1 (5 bases). The germline CDR1 and CDR2 sequences are SEHNR and FQNEAQ (reference sequence). V was clipped by 3 bases and J by 1 base, with 9 bases between them. The CDR3 loop spans 14 amino acids. The CDR3 is CASSFSDRNTEAFF. Written as DNA, the CDR3 is TGTGCCAGCAGCTTCAGCGACAGGAACACTGAAGCTTTCTTT.

V usage is TRBV7-9 and J usage is TRBJ2-1; a weak D match, TRBD2 (6 bases). With 6 bases removed from V and 9 bases from J, the gap between germline ends came to 12 bases. The CDR3 has 12 residues. Looked up from germline, CDR1 is SEHNR and CDR2 is FQNEAQ (reference sequence). The CDR3: CASRDYTGEQFF. CDR3 sequence (DNA): TGTGCCAGCAGGGACTATACGGGTGAGCAGTTCTTC.

The rearrangement uses TRBV2 and TRBJ1-5; D remains ambiguous. V was clipped by 3 bases and J by 6 bases, with 15 bases between them. Germline CDR1 and CDR2: SNHLY and FYNNEI. The CDR3 loop spans 15 amino acids. The CDR3 DNA reads TGTGCCAGCAGTGAGTACGAGGGTTCGGGTCAGCCCCAGCATTTT. This sequence encodes CASSEYEGSGQPQHF. The full variable domain, completed using reference TRBV2 and TRBJ1-5, is EPEVTQTPSHQVTQMGQEVILRCVPISNHLYFYWYRQILGQKVEFLVSFYNNEISEKSEIFDDQFSVERPDGSNFTLKIRSTKLEDSAMYFCASSEYEGSGQPQHFGDGTRLSIL.